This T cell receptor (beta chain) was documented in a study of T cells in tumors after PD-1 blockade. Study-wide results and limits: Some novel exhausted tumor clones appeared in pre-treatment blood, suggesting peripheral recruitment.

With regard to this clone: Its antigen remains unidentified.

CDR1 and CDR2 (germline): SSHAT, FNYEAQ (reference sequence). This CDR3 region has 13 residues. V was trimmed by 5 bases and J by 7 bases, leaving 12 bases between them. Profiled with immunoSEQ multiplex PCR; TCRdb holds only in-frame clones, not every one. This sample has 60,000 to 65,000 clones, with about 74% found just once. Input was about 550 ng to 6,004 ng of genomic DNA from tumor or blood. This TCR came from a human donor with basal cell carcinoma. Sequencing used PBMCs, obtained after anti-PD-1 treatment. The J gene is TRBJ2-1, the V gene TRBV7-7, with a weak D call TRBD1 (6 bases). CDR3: CASSQNTGNEQFF. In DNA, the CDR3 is TGTGCCAGCAGCCAGAACACAGGGAATGAGCAGTTCTTC.